Listed below are T cell receptor beta chains from one sample, sequenced in a study of OX40 agonist ivuxolimab in advanced cancers. Using immunoSEQ multiplex PCR, the repertoire was profiled, and TCRdb retains in-frame clones only, with some absent. Of tens of thousands of clones in the sample, less than 85% are singletons; the top ten hold around 26%. Sequenced material: CD4+ or CD8+ T cells sorted from blood, taken in a trial of the OX40 agonist ivuxolimab. These receptor sequences come from an adult with an advanced solid tumor such as melanoma, head and neck, liver or kidney cancer. Both conserved end residues are part of each CDR3. A D gene is named only where the DNA matches it firmly. Some rows have no size entry. The others give once, few or many, or a class for an expanded clone.

j_call clone_size v_call d_call cdr3_nt cdr3_aa
TRBJ2-1 . TRBV18 . TGTGCCAGCTCACAGGGGTACAATGAGCAGTTCTTC CASSQGYNEQFF
TRBJ2-1 . TRBV10-1 TRBD2 TGCGCCAGCGGGGAGGGTAATGGCCAGTTCTTC CASGEGNGQFF
TRBJ2-7 . TRBV6-6 . TGTGCCAGCAGTGCCCTAGGGACATCCAACCGTAACGAGCAGTACTTC CASSALGTSNRNEQYF
TRBJ1-2 . TRBV6-6 . TGTGCCAGCACCAACGGACTCTATGGCTACACCTTC CASTNGLYGYTF
TRBJ2-7 . TRBV2 . TGTGCCAGCAGCGGGCATCGGCAGTACTTC CASSGHRQYF
TRBJ1-1 . TRBV2 . TGTGCCAGCGCTCTGACGGTAAGCAACACTGAAGCTTTCTTT CASALTVSNTEAFF
TRBJ1-1 . TRBV5-8 TRBD1 TGTGCCAGCAGCTGGGGACAGGTTTTTAACACTGAAGCTTTCTTT CASSWGQVFNTEAFF
TRBJ2-5 . TRBV19 TRBD1 TGTGCCAGCAGAGAGACAGGGGAGGTTTTAGAGACCCAGTACTTC CASRETGEVLETQYF
TRBJ2-7 . TRBV29-1 TRBD1 TGCAGCGTTGTGGACAGGGGGGTCGAGCAGTACTTC CSVVDRGVEQYF
TRBJ2-7 . TRBV5-1 TRBD2 TGCGCCAGCAGCTTGGCTCTAGCGGGAGGCCACGAGCAGTACTTC CASSLALAGGHEQYF
TRBJ2-7 . TRBV13 . TGTGCCAGCAGGCCGACGGGCAGCCCTCACGAGCAGTACTTC CASRPTGSPHEQYF
TRBJ2-3 . TRBV6-6 TRBD2 TGTGCCAGCAGACCCGTTACTAGCGGGGGCACAGATACGCAGTATTTT CASRPVTSGGTDTQYF
TRBJ2-2 . TRBV2 . TGTGCCAGCAGTGAAGCGCTTAGGACCGGGGAGCTGTTTTTT CASSEALRTGELFF
TRBJ2-2 . TRBV11-3 TRBD2 TGTGCCAGCAGCTTTTTCAGCGGGAAGACCGGGGAGCTGTTTTTT CASSFFSGKTGELFF
TRBJ2-2 few TRBV6-5 . TGTGCCAGCAGCACTCTCCTGGGAGGGGGCGGGGAGCTGTTTTTT CASSTLLGGGGELFF
TRBJ2-2 . TRBV7-2 TRBD2 TGTGCCAGCAGCTTAGATCGGGGGGGACACTCGAACACCGGGGAGCTGTTTTTT CASSLDRGGHSNTGELFF
TRBJ2-3 . TRBV4-3 TRBD2 TGCGCCAGCAGCCAAGGCAAACTAGCGGAGAAGGGGGATACGCAGTATTTT CASSQGKLAEKGDTQYF
TRBJ1-6 few TRBV27 . TGTGCCAGCAGTCCCGTCTCTAATTCACCCCTCCACTTT CASSPVSNSPLHF
TRBJ2-3 . TRBV13 . TGTGCCAGCAGCTTAGGCGGGGGCACAGATACGCAGTATTTT CASSLGGGTDTQYF
TRBJ2-7 . TRBV6-5 . TGTGCCAGCCAGAGGGTAGGGAGCCCCTACGAGCAGTACTTC CASQRVGSPYEQYF
TRBJ1-1 . TRBV5-6 . TGTGCCAGCAGCTGGGACACGAACACTGAAGCTTTCTTT CASSWDTNTEAFF
TRBJ2-5 . TRBV11-2 . TGTGCCAGCAGCCTGCTGTCCGTTGTAGAGACCCAGTACTTC CASSLLSVVETQYF